The present entry profiles one T cell receptor (beta chain) with its context. Original processing notes: Reference gene primer amplification gave nucleated cell count estimates. Assay: immunoSEQ multiplex PCR; the TCRdb copy retains only in-frame clones and omits some. The DNA gave D and trimming, while V, J and clone size come from that table. The table records under 70,000 clones, 73% of them present only once. CDR1 and CDR2 (germline): KGHDR, SFDVKD. The V gene end was trimmed by 5 bases and the J gene end by 7 bases; junction bases not matched to a gene: 6. The CDR3 has 15 amino acids. This sample is drawn from a study of blood T cell repertoires in COVID-19. Turning to the study itself: Samples came from the United States, Italy and Spain, spanning acute and convalescent COVID-19. In each case, the material was cDNA or gDNA derived from T cells, B-cell-depleted T cells, or PBMCs.

The chain employs TRBV24-1 and TRBJ2-1; 11 bases align to TRBD2. Material for sequencing was peripheral blood. This clonotype originated in a woman aged 70-85 years with acute or convalescent COVID-19. The CDR3 region has the DNA TGTGCCACCAGTGCGGCTAGCGGGGGGAGGAATGAGCAGTTCTTC. Amino acids: CATSAASGGRNEQFF.